This T cell receptor (beta chain) was identified during a study of blood T cell repertoires in COVID-19 (TCRdb year 2020). Background on the whole study: Collaborator samples came from the United States, Italy and Spain and covered acute and convalescent phases of COVID-19. The material from the prospective study consisted of cDNA or gDNA derived from T cells, B-cell-depleted T cells, or PBMCs. The dataset comprised deeply sampled blood TCRbeta repertoires from subjects exposed to, actively infected with, or recovered from COVID-19. The repertoires were made available in a free public database intended to serve as a resource for research on the immune response to SARS-CoV-2. Samples were obtained from the ongoing ImmuneRACE study (first 160 participants) and from 950 to 1,500 subjects provided by 6 global collaborators. Sample metadata almost always included a de-identified subject ID, COVID-19 status, age in years and sex. Where available, HLA class I and class II types were taken from metadata supplied by the sample provider and were not determined by assay-based typing.

The study at large found these results: Clinical and demographic metadata were provided uncurated, with the amount varying by source and participant.

Measured from the cysteine to the phenylalanine, the CDR3 is 13 residues long. The entry retains the CDR3 DNA only, 39 bases that are in frame from base 1. Sequences SGDLS (CDR1) and YYNGEE (CDR2) are obtained from the germline V gene. The V end gives up 4 bases and the J end 4 bases, leaving 4 bases in the junction not matched to a gene. For this clone: No antigen is known for it. There are no base qualities to consult, and no much larger clone falls within one base.

The collaborating institutions used their own protocols to collect whole blood in K2EDTA tubes. For TCRbeta analysis, collaborator samples were shipped as frozen whole blood, as isolated PBMCs, or as DNA extracted from either sample type. TCRbeta CDR3 regions were amplified from genomic DNA by means of the immunoSEQ Assay, a bias-controlled multiplex PCR. Regarding the original processing steps: The number of nucleated cells in each sample was estimated from the amplification of reference gene primers within the assay. To quantify the absolute abundance of each unique TCRbeta CDR3 rearrangement, sequence reads were collapsed and filtered. For each sample, productive Simpson clonality was calculated as the square root of Simpson's diversity index over productive rearrangements. In its TCRdb copy, this immuneACCESS table keeps in-frame sequences only and misses some clones. Where compared with another copy, unresolved V genes explain less than half of these, and the others have no known cause. V, J and clone size are taken as reported in that table, and D and trimming were inferred from the DNA itself. The sample contains under 100,000 clones, 70% to 90% of them found a single time. The ten largest clones add up to more than 10% of the sample.

The specimen sequenced was peripheral blood. The receptor's source is a human donor in a cohort sampled during active COVID-19. Recombination linked TRBV9 to TRBJ1-2; 7 central bases correspond to TRBD1. The nucleotide sequence reads TGTGCCAGCAGCACCAGGGGGTCCTATGGCTACACCTTC. Its protein reads: CASSTRGSYGYTF.